The rows below give T cell receptor beta chains drawn from one sample of a study of blood T cell repertoires in COVID-19. Here immunoSEQ multiplex PCR was the method, and the copy in TCRdb shows in-frame clones only, minus some. The sample holds roughly 250,000 clones, around nine tenths seen once. The sample consisted of peripheral blood. All receptors come from a middle-aged woman who had recovered from COVID-19. The CDR3 runs from the conserved cysteine through the conserved F or W. The order of the fields is CDR3 protein, clone size, V gene, J gene. Clone size is shown for a subset of rows, as once, few, many or a class of expanded clone.

CASSYSSGSGNQPQHF	-	TRBV6-5	TRBJ1-5
CASTNLASGNTIYF	-	TRBV27	TRBJ1-3
CASSYSSGGNSPLHF	-	TRBV6-2/TRBV6-3	TRBJ1-6
CASSYPTGGAYSNQPQHF	-	TRBV6-2/TRBV6-3	TRBJ1-5
CASSQDPLVPYNEQFF	-	TRBV4-3	TRBJ2-1
CASSRSGFSGNTIYF	-	TRBV5-4	TRBJ1-3
CASSYFRGNQPQHF	few	TRBV6-5	TRBJ1-5
CASSLGQGGTQYF	-	TRBV13	TRBJ2-5
CASSPRAGRETQYF	-	TRBV9	TRBJ2-5
CAWSVVGQGEKLFF	-	TRBV30	TRBJ1-4
CASSSRWGTGDYGYTF	-	TRBV19	TRBJ1-2
CASSRTSGSRETQYF	-	TRBV6-5	TRBJ2-5
CASSLGAAAGWGETQYF	-	TRBV7-2	TRBJ2-5
CASSRGQLGSGEKLFF	few	TRBV18	TRBJ1-4
CASSHRQGPQTIYF	once	TRBV4-1	TRBJ1-3
CASSSGLAAGDTGELFF	-	TRBV5-1	TRBJ2-2
CAISESGWSEQFF	-	TRBV10-3	TRBJ2-1
CASSPPDRGREQFF	few	TRBV7-9	TRBJ2-1
CAWTGTTFGNEQFF	-	TRBV30	TRBJ2-1
CASSQDGGAGADEQFF	-	TRBV4-2	TRBJ2-1
CASSPAAAGGETQYF	-	TRBV7-2	TRBJ2-5
CASSQGEGRGNTIYF	-	TRBV4-3	TRBJ1-3
CASSLGPGPGGYTF	-	TRBV5-1	TRBJ1-2
CASSSPGLAAWNEQFF	-	TRBV5-4	TRBJ2-1
CSARGLGEQFF	-	TRBV20-1	TRBJ2-1
CASSLAGSRGEQYF	many	TRBV5-1	TRBJ2-7
CSAPPSYGYTF	-	TRBV20-1	TRBJ1-2
CASGFFVGRTVNTGELFF	-	TRBV12-5	TRBJ2-2
CASSLRGSSYNEQFF	-	TRBV5-8	TRBJ2-1
CASSTYVEYNEQFF	-	TRBV5-6	TRBJ2-1
CASSQDLTSGSGGGQFF	-	TRBV4-3	TRBJ2-1
CASSPRGNTEAFF	-	TRBV9	TRBJ1-1
CAISPGGTEAFF	once	TRBV10-3	TRBJ1-1
CASAPTGDYGYTF	-	TRBV12-3/TRBV12-4	TRBJ1-2
CASTPGRAPTDTQYF	-	TRBV6-5	TRBJ2-3
CASSGGLAGGEQYF	-	TRBV9	TRBJ2-7
CASSSPNSYEQYF	-	TRBV12-3/TRBV12-4	TRBJ2-7
CASSHRGIEAFF	-	TRBV4-3	TRBJ1-1
CASSQDGTGSTGELFF	-	TRBV4-3	TRBJ2-2
CASSPQGAGETQYF	-	TRBV4-2	TRBJ2-5
CASTAAERGYTF	-	TRBV19	TRBJ1-2
CASSRTAAGSPLHF	few	TRBV7-8	TRBJ1-6
CSVTGYEEQFF	-	TRBV20-1	TRBJ2-1
CASSIGGRGATEAFF	-	TRBV19	TRBJ1-1